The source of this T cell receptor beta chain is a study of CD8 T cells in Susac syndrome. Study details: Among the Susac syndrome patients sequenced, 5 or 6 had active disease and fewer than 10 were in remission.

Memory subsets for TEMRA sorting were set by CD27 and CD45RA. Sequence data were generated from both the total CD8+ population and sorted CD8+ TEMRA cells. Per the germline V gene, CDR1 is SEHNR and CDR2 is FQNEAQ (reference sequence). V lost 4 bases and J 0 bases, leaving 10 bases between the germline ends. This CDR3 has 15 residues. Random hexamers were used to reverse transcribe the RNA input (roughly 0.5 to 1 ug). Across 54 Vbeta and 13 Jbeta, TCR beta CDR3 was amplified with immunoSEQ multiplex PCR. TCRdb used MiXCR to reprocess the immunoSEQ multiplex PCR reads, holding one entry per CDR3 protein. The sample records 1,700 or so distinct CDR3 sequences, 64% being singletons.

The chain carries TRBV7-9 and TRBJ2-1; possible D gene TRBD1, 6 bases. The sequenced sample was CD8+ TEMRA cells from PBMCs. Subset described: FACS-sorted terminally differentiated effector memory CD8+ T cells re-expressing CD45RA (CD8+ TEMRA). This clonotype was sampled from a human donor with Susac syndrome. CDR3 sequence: CASSSGTTSYNEQFF. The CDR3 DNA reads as TGTGCCAGCAGCTCCGGGACAACCTCCTACAATGAGCAGTTCTTC.